Here is one T cell receptor beta chain with its context. What it binds is unknown. This sample was included in a study of shared clonotypes between healthy human individuals. Regarding the study as a whole: The represented genetic and exposure-history diversity was limited by the small number of donors. Incomplete sequencing of sorted subsets was indicated by rarefaction despite large depth. It was the non-shared clonotypes that had lower generation probabilities than clonotypes shared by all four donors.

Profiled with immunoSEQ multiplex PCR; TCRdb holds only in-frame clones, not every one. Of about 610,000 clones in the sample, roughly 96% were seen once. Trimming removed 4 bases from V and 6 bases from J; junction bases left unmatched: 7. This CDR3 has 14 amino acids. Germline CDR1 reads MNHEY; CDR2 reads SMNVEV (reference sequence). Positively selected for CCR7, the CD45RO-negative cells used as naive CD8 cells excluded terminally differentiated effector memory CD45RA+ cells. The chain links TRBV27 to TRBJ2-7; 9 nucleotides agree with TRBD1. The TCR sequence derives from a woman aged 25 to 39 in good health. Source material: naive CD8+ T cells sorted from blood. CDR3 sequence reads: CASSSYGTGSEQYF. DNA for the CDR3: TGTGCCAGCAGTTCCTACGGGACAGGGAGCGAGCAGTACTTC.